A selection of T cell receptor beta chains follows, all from one sample in a study of blood T cells in healthy people across ages. TCRdb called the 5' RACE reads again in MiXCR, with one record for every CDR3 protein. Among roughly 680,000 distinct CDR3 sequences, around a fifth were seen once, and the ten largest hold 3% to 4.5%. Sequences were obtained from blood. The receptors here all came from a man between 70 and 80 years old in good health. CDR3s include the opening cysteine and the closing phenylalanine or tryptophan. The order of the fields is J gene, V gene, clone size, D gene, CDR3 DNA, CDR3 protein. The D gene is left open where the match is weak. Some rows mark clone size as missing; the rest say once, few, many or name a class of expanded clone.

TRBJ2-7,TRBV10-3,NA,NA,TGTGCCATCACCCCTGACAGGTCGAGGGAGCAGTGCTTC,CAITPDRSREQCF
TRBJ2-3,TRBV6-2/TRBV6-3,few,NA,TGTGCCAGCACTTGGGGGAGCGGCGCAGATACGCAGTATTTT,CASTWGSGADTQYF
TRBJ2-5,TRBV29-1,few,NA,TGCAGCGTTGAAGCGGCAGTCCAAGAGACCCAGTACTTC,CSVEAAVQETQYF
TRBJ2-2,TRBV4-3,few,NA,TGCGCCAGCAGCCAAGATTCGAGAAGCACCGGGGAGCTGTTTTTT,CASSQDSRSTGELFF
TRBJ2-7,TRBV6-2/TRBV6-3,many,TRBD1,TGTGCCAGCAGCCCAGTACAGGGGGCAGTTTCCTACGAGCAGTACTTC,CASSPVQGAVSYEQYF
TRBJ2-2,TRBV5-1,NA,NA,TGCGCCAGCAGGGCAGGGCACACCGGGGAGCTGTTTTTT,CASRAGHTGELFF
TRBJ1-2,TRBV5-1,few,NA,TGCGCCAGCAGCTTGGACAGTACTAACTATGGCTACACCTTC,CASSLDSTNYGYTF
TRBJ1-3,TRBV4-1,NA,NA,TGCGCCAGCAGCCGCGACAGGAGCTCTGGAAACACCATATATTTT,CASSRDRSSGNTIYF
TRBJ1-1,TRBV14,few,TRBD1,TGTGCCAGCAGTCAGTTAAACAGGGGGAATGAAGCTTTCTTT,CASSQLNRGNEAFF
TRBJ2-3,TRBV9,few,TRBD1,TGTGCCAGCAGCGCCGGGACAGATGGGGATACGCAGTATTTT,CASSAGTDGDTQYF
TRBJ2-7,TRBV7-2,NA,TRBD2,TGTGCCAGCAGCCGACTAGCTTTCGCCGAGCAGTACTTC,CASSRLAFAEQYF
TRBJ1-4,TRBV7-9,many,NA,TGTGCCAGCAGCTTATTGGCAGCTAATGAAAAACTGTTTTTT,CASSLLAANEKLFF
TRBJ2-2,TRBV5-6,NA,NA,TGTGCCGGCAGCTTGGCCAGAGAGGGAAGCACCGGGGAGCTGTTTTTT,CAGSLAREGSTGELFF
TRBJ2-1,TRBV4-1,NA,NA,TGCGCCAGCAGCCAAGATCTTAGCACCTTTAGGAGCAACAATGAGCAGTTCTTC,CASSQDLSTFRSNNEQFF
TRBJ1-4,TRBV12-3/TRBV12-4,few,TRBD1,TGTGCCAGCAAGCCCGGGACAGGGTATGAAAAACTGTTTTTT,CASKPGTGYEKLFF
TRBJ1-4,TRBV4-1,NA,NA,TGCGCCAGCAGCCTCGAGAGGAGTGCAACTAATGAAAAACTGTTTTTT,CASSLERSATNEKLFF
TRBJ2-5,TRBV9,NA,TRBD2,TGTGCCAGCAGCGTAGAAGCACTAGCGGAAGAGACCCAGTACTTC,CASSVEALAEETQYF
TRBJ2-5,TRBV12-3/TRBV12-4,few,NA,TGTGCCAGCAGTTTTAGAGGGGTGGAAGAGACCCAGTACTTC,CASSFRGVEETQYF
TRBJ2-3,TRBV25-1,NA,NA,TGTGCCAGCAGTGAATTGAGGGGACTCCCCACAGATACGCAGTATTTT,CASSELRGLPTDTQYF
TRBJ2-2,TRBV5-1,NA,TRBD2,TGCGCCAGCAGCCTCGGACTAGCGGGACGAGGTGGCACCGGGGAGCTGTTTTTT,CASSLGLAGRGGTGELFF
TRBJ2-7,TRBV2,NA,TRBD2,TGTGCCAGCAGTGAAAGGACTAGTTACGAGCAGTACTTC,CASSERTSYEQYF
TRBJ2-3,TRBV12-3/TRBV12-4,once,NA,TGTGCCAGCAGTTTAGTCTATACTACCACAGATACGCAGTATTTT,CASSLVYTTTDTQYF
TRBJ2-2,TRBV7-3,many,NA,TGTGCCAGCAGCCAGACGAACACCGGGGAGCTGTTTTTT,CASSQTNTGELFF
TRBJ2-7,TRBV4-1,many,NA,TGCGCCAGCAGCCAAGACCAGGGGTACGAGCAGTACTTC,CASSQDQGYEQYF
TRBJ2-5,TRBV2,few,NA,TGTGCCAGCAGTGTATTTCTTCGGGGGTACCAAGAGACCCAGTACTTC,CASSVFLRGYQETQYF
TRBJ2-5,TRBV6-2/TRBV6-3,many,NA,TGTGCCAGCAGTTACTCTCAGGGGAAAGAGACCCAGTACTTC,CASSYSQGKETQYF
TRBJ2-1,TRBV4-3,few,NA,TGCGCCAGCAGCCAAGATTCTGGCAGGTCGAGTCCTCCTGAGCAGTTCTTC,CASSQDSGRSSPPEQFF
TRBJ2-7,TRBV3-1,many,NA,TGTGCCAGCAGCCCTACAGGGTACGAGCAGTACTTC,CASSPTGYEQYF
TRBJ2-7,TRBV7-2,many,NA,TGTGCCAGCAGCAAACCGGGGTACGAGCAGTACTTC,CASSKPGYEQYF
TRBJ2-5,TRBV18,few,NA,TGTGCCAGCTCACCAATGGGCAGGCCGGTAGCGCTCCAAGAGACCCAGTACTTC,CASSPMGRPVALQETQYF
TRBJ2-5,TRBV20-1,few,TRBD1,TGCAGTGGTAGGGATCAAGTAACAGGGGGCAGAGAGACCCAGTACTTC,CSGRDQVTGGRETQYF
TRBJ2-7,TRBV11-1,NA,NA,TGTGCCAGCAGCTTAGCAGCGTCGGGGAAAGGGTACGAGCAGTACTTC,CASSLAASGKGYEQYF
TRBJ2-5,TRBV11-2,NA,NA,TGTGCCAGCAGCTTAGTAGGCTTGGGGAGTCAAGAGACCCAGTACTTC,CASSLVGLGSQETQYF
TRBJ2-1,TRBV11-2,few,NA,TGTGCCAGCAGCTTAGGAGCTAGGGAGCAGTTCTTC,CASSLGAREQFF
TRBJ2-7,TRBV6-1,many,NA,TGTGCCAGCAGGGTGACAGTCTCCTACGAGCAGTACTTC,CASRVTVSYEQYF
TRBJ1-4,TRBV6-4,many,NA,TGTGCCAGCAGTGACTCTATGTTGGGACGAGTGGGTGAAAAACTGTTTTTT,CASSDSMLGRVGEKLFF
TRBJ2-3,TRBV12-3/TRBV12-4,NA,NA,TGTGCCAGCAACCAAGGAGGAGCGTGGAATACGCAGTATTTT,CASNQGGAWNTQYF
TRBJ2-3,TRBV9,NA,NA,TGTGCCAGCAGCTATGCGGGACTCAGCACAGATACGCAGTATTTT,CASSYAGLSTDTQYF
TRBJ2-7,TRBV7-9,few,NA,TGTGCCAGCAGCGGCCATGGGCAGGTCTACGAGCAGTACTTC,CASSGHGQVYEQYF
TRBJ2-1,TRBV20-1,few,NA,TGCAGTGCTAGAGATTCGGGCAGGGGGGTCCATGAGCAGTTCTTC,CSARDSGRGVHEQFF
TRBJ1-2,TRBV11-2,NA,NA,TGTGCCAGCAGCCTGACGCGGGGCCTGGTGGGTAACTATGGCTACACCTTC,CASSLTRGLVGNYGYTF
TRBJ1-2,TRBV7-9,NA,TRBD1,TGTGCCAGCAGTTCGGACAGGACTAAATATGGCTACACCTTC,CASSSDRTKYGYTF
TRBJ1-2,TRBV2,few,NA,TGTGCCAGCAGTGAACGGGGTCAGAACTTCTATGGCTACACCTTC,CASSERGQNFYGYTF
TRBJ1-4,TRBV3-1,NA,NA,TGTGCCAGCAGAGACAGAACAACTAATGAAAAACTGTTTTTT,CASRDRTTNEKLFF
TRBJ1-4,TRBV20-1,few,NA,TGCAGTGCTAGACAGGGGAATAATGAAAAACTGTTTTTT,CSARQGNNEKLFF
TRBJ2-1,TRBV2,NA,TRBD2,TGTGCCAGCAGCCACCTACTAGCGGGAGAGCAGTTCTTC,CASSHLLAGEQFF
TRBJ2-3,TRBV9,many,NA,TGTGCCAGCAGCTACCAAGGGGACGACACAGATACGCAGTATTTT,CASSYQGDDTDTQYF
TRBJ2-7,TRBV5-4,few,TRBD2,TGTGCCAGCAGCTTCTGGACTAGCGGGAGGCCCGAGCAGTACTTC,CASSFWTSGRPEQYF
TRBJ2-5,TRBV24-1,NA,NA,TGTGCCACCAGTGATTTGATGGGTGATGAAGAGACCCAGTACTTC,CATSDLMGDEETQYF
TRBJ2-1,TRBV28,few,NA,TGTGCCAGCAGTTTTGGGGGGGCCCCGTCCTACAATGAGCAGTTCTTC,CASSFGGAPSYNEQFF
TRBJ2-3,TRBV4-3,NA,TRBD2,TGCGCCAGCAGCCAAGATCCTAGCGGGAGACCAGATACGCAGTATTTT,CASSQDPSGRPDTQYF
TRBJ2-5,TRBV20-1,few,TRBD2,TGCAGTGCTAGAGGGGAGATAGCGGGAGAAGAGACCCAGTACTTC,CSARGEIAGEETQYF
TRBJ1-6,TRBV7-2,many,TRBD1,TGTGCCAGCAGCCTACAATCGACAGGGAACTCACCCCTCCACTTT,CASSLQSTGNSPLHF
TRBJ2-5,TRBV29-1,NA,NA,NA,CSVFGRGSWTDTLYF
TRBJ2-5,TRBV5-1,NA,TRBD2,TGCGCCAGCAGGCGGACTAGCGGGAGTGGTGAGCAGTACTTC,CASRRTSGSGEQYF